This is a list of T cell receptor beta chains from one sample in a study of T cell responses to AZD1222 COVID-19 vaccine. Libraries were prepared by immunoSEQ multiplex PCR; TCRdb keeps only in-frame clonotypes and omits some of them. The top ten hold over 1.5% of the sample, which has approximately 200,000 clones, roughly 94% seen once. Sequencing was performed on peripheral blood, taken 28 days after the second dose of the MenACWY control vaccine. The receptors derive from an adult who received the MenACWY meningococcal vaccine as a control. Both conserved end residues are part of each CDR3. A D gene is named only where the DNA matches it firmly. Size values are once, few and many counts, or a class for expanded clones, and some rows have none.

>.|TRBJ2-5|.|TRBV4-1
TGCGCCAGCAGCCAAGAATCGTTGGGAACGGAGACCCAGTACTTC
CASSQESLGTETQYF
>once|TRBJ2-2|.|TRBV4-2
TGTGCCAGCAGCCAGGTGACGAGCGCGGGGCGGGACACCGGGGAGCTGTTTTTT
CASSQVTSAGRDTGELFF
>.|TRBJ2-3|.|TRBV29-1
TGCAGCGTTTTGGGGGAAAGCACAGATACGCAGTATTTT
CSVLGESTDTQYF
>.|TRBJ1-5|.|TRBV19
TGTGCCAGTACCCGATCCGGGAGTCAGCCCCAGCATTTT
CASTRSGSQPQHF
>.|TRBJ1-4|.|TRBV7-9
TGTGCCAGCAGTGTAGAGACGGGTCGAGGCGGTAGTGAAAAACTGTTTTTT
CASSVETGRGGSEKLFF
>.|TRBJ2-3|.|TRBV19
TGTGCCAGTGCCAAACGCACAGATACGCAGTATTTT
CASAKRTDTQYF
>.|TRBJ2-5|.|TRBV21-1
TGTGCCAGCAGCCGGACAGGGGGTTGTCAAGAGACCCAGTACTTC
CASSRTGGCQETQYF
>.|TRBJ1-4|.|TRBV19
TGTGCCAGTAGTATAGATTTCCAGGGCCGGGAAAAACTGTTTTTT
CASSIDFQGREKLFF
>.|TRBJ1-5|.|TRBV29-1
TGCAGCGTGACAAATCCGACAGGTAGGGAGCCCCAGCATTTT
CSVTNPTGREPQHF
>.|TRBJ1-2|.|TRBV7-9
TGTGCCAGCAGCCCAGACGGGGGGGTCGGTGGCTACACCTTC
CASSPDGGVGGYTF